Following are 27 T cell receptor beta chains from one sample sequenced in a study of B cell selection in AIRE deficiency. The method was immunoSEQ multiplex PCR; TCRdb's version includes in-frame clones alone and lacks a portion of them. Of tens of thousands of clones listed, approximately 96% were seen once; the top ten hold approximately 0.22%. The sorted conventional CD4 T cells were gated as CD4+CD127+. Sequenced: conventional CD4+ T cells sorted from PBMCs. The receptor set was obtained from a human donor with AIRE deficiency.

This CDR3 reads CASTGSGAYEQYF. CDR3 coding DNA: TGCGCCAGCACCGGTAGCGGGGCTTACGAGCAGTACTTC. The genes are TRBV5-1 and TRBJ2-7; 8 bases fit TRBD2. The CDR3 consists of 13 residues. Germline loops: CDR1 SGHRS, CDR2 YFSETQ. V was pared by 6 bases and J by 4 bases, with 6 bases of the junction left unmatched. Looking up the rest from reference TRBV5-1 and TRBJ2-7 gives the full variable domain: KAGVTQTPRYLIKTRGQQVTLSCSPISGHRSVSWYQQTPGQGLQFLFEYFSETQRNKGNFPGRFSGRQFSNSRSEMNVSTLELGDSALYLCASTGSGAYEQYFGPGTRLTVT.

The genes are TRBV9 and TRBJ1-2; TRBD1 matches at 9 bases. CDR1 and CDR2 from the germline V gene are SGDLS and YYNGEE. CDR3 length: 17 residues. Trimming took 0 bases from V and 2 from J; bases not matched to a gene: 8. CDR3 nucleotide sequence: TGTGCCAGCAGCGTAGGGCAGGGACAGGGCGCCAACTATGGCTACACCTTC. This translates into CASSVGQGQGANYGYTF.

This chain connects TRBV5-1 to TRBJ1-2; 7 bases align to TRBD1. Germline V gives CDR1 SGHRS, CDR2 YFSETQ. V lost 0 bases and J lost 4; bases outside the gene matches: 0. The CDR3 sequence is 13 residues long. The chain's CDR3 is CASSLEGAYGYTF. CDR3 sequence (DNA): TGCGCCAGCAGCTTGGAGGGGGCCTATGGCTACACCTTC. Full variable domain (outside the CDR3, taken from reference TRBV5-1 and TRBJ1-2): KAGVTQTPRYLIKTRGQQVTLSCSPISGHRSVSWYQQTPGQGLQFLFEYFSETQRNKGNFPGRFSGRQFSNSRSEMNVSTLELGDSALYLCASSLEGAYGYTFGSGTRLTVV.

This clone was detected only once. The chain is built from TRBV7-9 and TRBJ1-1, with no clear D. This CDR3 spans 14 amino acids. V lost 1 base and J 6 bases, leaving 12 bases between the germline ends. In germline, CDR1 is SEHNR, CDR2 FQNEAQ (reference sequence). The CDR3 DNA is TGTGCCAGCAGCTTAGGTCAGGAGGTCGCTGAAGCTTTCTTT. Amino acid sequence: CASSLGQEVAEAFF.

The rearrangement uses TRBV18 and TRBJ2-7; maybe TRBD1 (7 bases). Trimming removed 3 bases at V and 5 bases at J, with 14 bases between. CDR3 length: 14 amino acids. The germline V gene encodes CDR1 KGHSH and CDR2 LQKENI. CDR3 in DNA: TGTGCCAGCTCACCTATTAGCAGGGGGGACGAGCAGTACTTC. Translated: CASSPISRGDEQYF.

This chain joins TRBV21-1 and TRBJ2-2; TRBD2 is taken as the D call from the table, unchecked against the DNA. TRBV21-1 has pseudogene status. This CDR3 contains 17 residues. The CDR3 DNA is TGTGCCAGCAGCAAAGAGGGGGGACTAGAGGAAGCCGGGGAGCTGTTTTTT. It is translated as CASSKEGGLEEAGELFF.

J is TRBJ2-1 and V is TRBV5-4; 7 bases agree with TRBD2. CDR3 size: 16 residues. Germline V gene sequence: CDR1 SGHNT, CDR2 YYREEE (reference sequence). Losses at the gene ends were 4 bases for V and 2 bases for J; bases not matched to a gene: 9. The DNA of the CDR3 is TGTGCCAGCAGCACGAAAGCGGGACCCACCTACAATGAGCAGTTCTTC. It specifies CASSTKAGPTYNEQFF.

This rearrangement joins TRBV19 to TRBJ2-3, with 10 bases identical to TRBD2. The V segment lost 7 bases and the J segment 6 bases; nucleotides outside the gene matches: 13. Germline V gene lookup returns CDR1 LNHDA and CDR2 SQIVND (reference sequence). The CDR3 covers 16 residues. The CDR3 spells CASTPRGLAGEDTQYF. The DNA for the CDR3 is TGTGCCAGTACTCCCCGGGGGCTAGCGGGAGAGGATACGCAGTATTTT.

About this clone: At one end, the junction sequence differs from germline, possibly due to a read error. This sequence joins TRBV4-1 and TRBJ2-3; D not resolved. Germline V lookup: CDR1 MGHRA, CDR2 YSYEKL. The CDR3 consists of 10 residues. The CDR3 protein is CASSQLSEHF. The CDR3 DNA sequence: TGCGCCAGCAGCCAATTGAGTGAACATTTT.

The rearrangement uses TRBV15 and TRBJ1-5; 7 positions agree with TRBD1. J lost 4 bases, V lost 2 bases, and 5 bases had no gene match. Germline lookup yields CDR1 LNHNV and CDR2 YYDKDF (reference sequence). This CDR3 region has 15 residues. CDR3 DNA: TGTGCCACCAGCAGAATAGACAGGGAAAATCAGCCCCAGCATTTT. Protein: CATSRIDRENQPQHF.

This chain joins TRBV18 and TRBJ2-7; no clear D gene. Germline V gene data show CDR1 as KGHSH and CDR2 as LQKENI. Trimming pared 2 bases from V and 4 bases from J, leaving 9 bases between. The CDR3 extends over 13 amino acids. The CDR3 loop is CASSPSRFYEQYF. CDR3 nucleotide sequence: TGTGCCAGCTCACCATCTAGGTTTTACGAGCAGTACTTC.

This rearrangement joins TRBV6-4 to TRBJ2-5; 8 positions match TRBD1. The V segment lost 6 bases and the J segment 4 bases; nucleotides outside the gene matches: 10. CDR1 is MRHNA and CDR2 is SNTAGT in the germline V gene. The CDR3 consists of 15 residues. The CDR3 DNA sequence: TGTGCCAGCAGCGTCACGACAGGGGCCGGAGAGACCCAGTACTTC. This gives the protein CASSVTTGAGETQYF.

The genes are TRBV10-3 and TRBJ2-1, with a weak D call TRBD2 (6 bases). Per germline, CDR1 ENHRY and CDR2 SYGVKD. The V end lost 11 bases, the J end lost 7 bases, and 18 bases lay between the germline ends. The CDR3 length is 13 residues. The CDR3 DNA follows: TGTGCCTCCGGGGACTTTGTCGCTAATGAGCAGTTCTTC. Translated, it gives CASGDFVANEQFF.

This clone came up once. The chain joins TRBV7-9 to TRBJ2-1; TRBD1 might be the D (6 bases). CDR1 is SEHNR and CDR2 is FQNEAQ in the germline V gene (reference sequence). This CDR3 spans 18 amino acids. V lost 2 bases and J 4 bases, leaving 21 bases between the germline ends. The CDR3 DNA is TGTGCCAGCAGCTTAACTGTACTAGGGCAGGGGATTTACAATGAGCAGTTCTTC. Its protein product is CASSLTVLGQGIYNEQFF.

V is TRBV9 and J is TRBJ2-1; D ambiguous. The germline gives CDR1 SGDLS, CDR2 YYNGEE. Trimming left V 0 bases short and J 2 bases short, with 9 bases between. The CDR3 length is 15 residues. DNA for the CDR3: TGTGCCAGCAGCGTAGTATCGGCAGCCTACAATGAGCAGTTCTTC. Residues: CASSVVSAAYNEQFF.

This rearrangement joins TRBV5-1 to TRBJ2-7; 14 bases align to TRBD2. Losses at the gene ends were 2 bases for V and 0 bases for J; bases not matched to a gene: 10. This CDR3 has 19 amino acids. From germline, CDR1 is SGHRS and CDR2 YFSETQ. The CDR3 reads CASSLIPGLAGANSYEQYF. DNA for the CDR3: TGCGCCAGCAGCTTAATTCCGGGACTAGCGGGAGCGAACTCCTACGAGCAGTACTTC.

The chain recombines TRBV5-3 with TRBJ2-5; D not resolved. TRBV5-3 is an ORF, with its function uncertain. The CDR3 is made up of 12 amino acids. Trimming removed 10 bases at V and 4 bases at J, with 14 bases between. The CDR3 loop is CARPSIPETQYF. CDR3 coding DNA: TGTGCCCGACCATCCATCCCAGAGACCCAGTACTTC.

The gene calls are TRBV27 and TRBJ2-3; 9 bases are shared with TRBD2. Trimming at V came to 5 bases and at J to 0 bases, leaving 6 bases not matched to a gene. The CDR3 has 16 amino acids. Germline assignment: CDR1 MNHEY and CDR2 SMNVEV (reference sequence). CDR3 sequence: CASSPGLAQSTDTQYF. The CDR3 DNA follows: TGTGCCAGCAGTCCAGGACTAGCGCAAAGCACAGATACGCAGTATTTT.

This chain joins TRBV6-1 and TRBJ1-5; no reliable D call. The CDR3 is 16 amino acids. Trimming removed 2 bases at V and 0 bases at J, with 11 bases between. Germline values: CDR1 MNHNS, CDR2 SASEGT. Here the CDR3 reads CASSERRDFSNQPQHF. CDR3 in DNA: TGTGCCAGCAGTGAACGGCGGGATTTTAGCAATCAGCCCCAGCATTTT.

The gene calls are TRBV28 and TRBJ1-1, with a tentative D call TRBD1 (6 bases). The CDR3 length is 14 residues. Per germline, CDR1 MDHEN and CDR2 SYDVKM. The V and J ends lost 5 bases and 4 bases respectively, with 14 bases between them. The CDR3 spells CASSTRTAGTEAFF. Written as DNA, the CDR3 is TGTGCCAGCAGTACTAGGACAGCGGGCACTGAAGCTTTCTTT.

This clone was found once. V and J are TRBV6-5 and TRBJ2-1; weak D call: TRBD2 (7 bases). Germline V gives CDR1 MNHEY, CDR2 SVGAGI. The V end lost 10 bases, the J end lost 4 bases, and 20 bases lay between the germline ends. There are 15 residues in the CDR3. The DNA for the CDR3 is TGTGCCACCAGAATAGGGGGGGGCACGTACAATGAGCAGTTCTTC. This codes for CATRIGGGTYNEQFF.

This clone was counted a single time. The rearrangement joins TRBV7-2 to TRBJ2-1; D gene uncertain. This CDR3 has 17 amino acids. The germline V gene has CDR1 SGHTA and CDR2 FQGNSA. V was clipped by 3 bases and J by 1 base, with 16 bases between them. CDR3 bases: TGTGCCAGCAGCTTGCGGAGCGCAATAGTGTCCTACAATGAGCAGTTCTTC. Translating it yields CASSLRSAIVSYNEQFF.

The chain is built from TRBV15 and TRBJ1-5, with D possibly matching TRBD1 (6 bases). Germline-derived CDR1 and CDR2 are LNHNV and YYDKDF (reference sequence). The CDR3 spans 14 residues. Between the trimmed V and J ends, which lost 4 bases and 4 bases, there was a span of 11 bases. The CDR3 loop reads CATSTERGNQPQHF. The CDR3 nucleotides are TGTGCCACCAGCACCGAAAGGGGGAATCAGCCCCAGCATTTT.

The chain couples TRBV28 to TRBJ2-1; perhaps TRBD1 as D (6 bases). Trimming took off 1 base at V and 0 bases at J, with 34 bases between the two ends. The CDR3 sequence is 24 residues long. CDR1 is MDHEN, CDR2 SYDVKM, per germline. DNA for the CDR3: TGTGCCAGCAGTTTATTGGGGTACAGGGTAGAGAGGTCTTCTAACAAATACTCCTACAATGAGCAGTTCTTC. Translated: CASSLLGYRVERSSNKYSYNEQFF.

This clone appeared once. This sequence joins TRBV29-1 and TRBJ2-7, with a tentative D call TRBD2 (5 bases). There are 12 residues in the CDR3. V dropped 7 bases and J dropped 2 bases, with 12 bases sitting between them. Germline CDR1 reads SQVTM; CDR2 reads ANQGSEA. The CDR3 nucleotides are TGCAGCGCTCGGGGTGCTACCTACGAGCAGTACTTC. This gives the protein CSARGATYEQYF.

This rearrangement joins TRBV6-6 to TRBJ2-7, with 8 bases aligning to TRBD1. Germline V gives CDR1 MNHNY, CDR2 SVGAGI (reference sequence). Trimming removed 4 bases from V and 2 bases from J; junction bases left unmatched: 7. This CDR3 region has 15 residues. CDR3 nucleotide sequence: TGTGCCAGCAGTTCGGGACAGGTGAACACCTACGAGCAGTACTTC. It translates to CASSSGQVNTYEQYF.

This clone was seen just once. The chain carries TRBV6-5 and TRBJ2-2; no clear D gene. Germline CDR1 is MNHEY and CDR2 is SVGAGI. The CDR3 length is 12 residues. The ends were cut back, 5 bases at V and 4 bases at J, with 5 bases in the middle. Here the CDR3 reads CASSNFTGELFF. In DNA form, the CDR3 reads TGTGCCAGCAGTAATTTCACCGGGGAGCTGTTTTTT.